This T cell receptor (beta chain) was recovered during a study of shared T cell receptors in the human thymus. The CDR3 length is 13 residues. Germline assignment: CDR1 SNHLY and CDR2 FYNNEI. V shed 6 bases and J shed 6 bases, with 14 bases lying between them. Profiling relied on immunoSEQ multiplex PCR, and the TCRdb table lists in-frame clones only, not all of them. The data show roughly 700,000 clones, roughly 90% seen once. This clone was seen more than once but under ten times. These same data were also listed under a study on human thymus T cells. As that study records: Among the donors, all were healthy Finnish infants having corrective surgery for congenital heart defects. Corrective heart surgery yielded the resections from which the thymus tissue came. An apparent bias in V and J gene usage was seen in thymic and blood repertoires. Related research found strongly overlapping thymic repertoires in unrelated individuals.

Sequencing was carried out using thymocytes. The TCR comes from a boy under two years old with a congenital heart defect. V usage is TRBV2 and J usage is TRBJ1-1; D is possibly TRBD1 (6 bases). CDR3 sequence reads: CASRASRGSEAFF. The CDR3, as DNA: TGTGCCAGCAGGGCCTCCAGGGGCTCTGAAGCTTTCTTT.